The present T cell receptor beta chain was sequenced within a study of blood T cell repertoires in COVID-19. Study summary: The United States, Italy and Spain provided the acute and convalescent COVID-19 samples. T cells, B-cell-depleted T cells, or PBMCs provided the cDNA or gDNA that served as material.

As processed by the authors: Reference gene primer amplification in the assay estimated nucleated cell counts. Generated by immunoSEQ multiplex PCR, the TCRdb table keeps only in-frame clones and is missing some. That table gives V, J and clone size, and the DNA gave D and trimming. This sample yields some 50,000 clones, of which around 83% are seen a single time; about 1.4% belongs to the top ten. CDR1 and CDR2 (germline): SEHNR, FQNEAQ (reference sequence). Losses at the gene ends were 3 bases for V and 5 bases for J; bases not matched to a gene: 4. CDR3 length equals 16 residues. Sequencing used peripheral blood. The chain couples TRBV7-9 to TRBJ2-1, with 13 bases aligning to TRBD2. The receptor was derived from a middle-aged man with acute or convalescent COVID-19. The CDR3 DNA reads TGTGCCAGCAGCTTCGACGGACTAGCGGGAGACAATGAGCAGTTCTTC. It codes for CASSFDGLAGDNEQFF. The full variable domain, in which reference TRBV7-9 and TRBJ2-1 provide the parts outside the CDR3, is DTGVSQNPRHKITKRGQNVTFRCDPISEHNRLYWYRQTLGQGPEFLTYFQNEAQLEKSRLLSDRFSAERPKGSFSTLEIQRTEQGDSAMYLCASSFDGLAGDNEQFFGPGTRLTVL.